What follows is one T cell receptor beta chain and its context. Its antigen is not known. This record belongs to a study of long-term antiretroviral therapy in people with HIV. The CDR3 is made up of 15 amino acids. The germline V gene has CDR1 SEHNR and CDR2 FQNEAQ (reference sequence). The V end was cut by 4 bases, the J end by 0 bases, with 12 bases between. Every donor had one or more pre-ART and two or more post-ART PBMC samples. Notes on the study in general: Diversity increased after ART yet remained lower than in transplant donor controls. Blood specimens, gathered between about 2003 and 2018, were possibly obtained under older ART regimens.

Survey level was the resolution at which the v3.0 immunoSEQ assay ran. Per-sample sequencing targets were about 40,000-55,000 T-cell genomes. Some clones are missing from TCRdb's copy, which holds only in-frame ones; the method was immunoSEQ multiplex PCR. Here the sample spans 25,000 to 30,000 clones, approximately 85% being singletons. This specimen consisted of unsorted PBMCs, obtained 3 years after starting antiretroviral therapy. V and J are TRBV7-9 and TRBJ1-2; no reliable D call. This TCR was sampled from a man in his forties or fifties with HIV. CDR3 in amino acids: CASSSRAVTNYGYTF. The DNA of the CDR3 is TGTGCCAGCAGCTCGCGGGCAGTAACTAACTATGGCTACACCTTC.